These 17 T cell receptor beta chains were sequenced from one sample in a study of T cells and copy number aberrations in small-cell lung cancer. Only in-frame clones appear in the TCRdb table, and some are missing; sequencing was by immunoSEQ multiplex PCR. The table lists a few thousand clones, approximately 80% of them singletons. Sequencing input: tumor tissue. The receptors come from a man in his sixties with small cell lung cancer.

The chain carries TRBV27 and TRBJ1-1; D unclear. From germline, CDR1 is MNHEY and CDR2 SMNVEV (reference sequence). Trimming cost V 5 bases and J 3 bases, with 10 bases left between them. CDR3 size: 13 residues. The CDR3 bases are TGTGCCAGCAGTCCGGGGTGGGACACTGAAGCTTTCTTT. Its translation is CASSPGWDTEAFF.

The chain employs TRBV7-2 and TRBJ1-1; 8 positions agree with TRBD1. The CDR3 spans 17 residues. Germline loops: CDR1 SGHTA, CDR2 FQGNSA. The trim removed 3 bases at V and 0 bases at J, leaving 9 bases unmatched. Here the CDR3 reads CASSFGQGHVMNTEAFF. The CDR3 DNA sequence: TGTGCCAGCAGCTTCGGACAGGGACACGTAATGAACACTGAAGCTTTCTTT.

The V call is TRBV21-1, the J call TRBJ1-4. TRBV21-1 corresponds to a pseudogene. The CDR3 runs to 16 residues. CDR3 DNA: TGTGCCAGCAGCAAAGAGCGAGGGGCGAAGTTTGAAAAACTGTTTTTT. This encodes CASSKERGAKFEKLFF.

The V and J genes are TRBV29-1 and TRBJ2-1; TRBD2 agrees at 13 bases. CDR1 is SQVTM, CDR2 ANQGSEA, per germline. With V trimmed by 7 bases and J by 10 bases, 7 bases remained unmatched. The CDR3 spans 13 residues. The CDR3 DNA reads TGCAGCGCCGGGACTAGCGGGACGGGAGAGCAGTTCTTC. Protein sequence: CSAGTSGTGEQFF.

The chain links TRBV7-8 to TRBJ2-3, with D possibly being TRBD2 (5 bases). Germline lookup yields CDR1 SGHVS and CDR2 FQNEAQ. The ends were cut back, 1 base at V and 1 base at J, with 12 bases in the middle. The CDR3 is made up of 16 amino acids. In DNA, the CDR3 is TGTGCCAGCAGCTTAGGGATTCTTAGCGGCACAGATACGCAGTATTTT. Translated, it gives CASSLGILSGTDTQYF.

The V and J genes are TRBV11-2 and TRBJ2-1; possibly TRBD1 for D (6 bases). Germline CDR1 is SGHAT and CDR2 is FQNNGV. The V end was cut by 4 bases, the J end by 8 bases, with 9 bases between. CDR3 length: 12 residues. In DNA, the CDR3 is TGTGCCAGCAGCTCTCAGGGGTATGAGCAGTTCTTC. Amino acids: CASSSQGYEQFF.

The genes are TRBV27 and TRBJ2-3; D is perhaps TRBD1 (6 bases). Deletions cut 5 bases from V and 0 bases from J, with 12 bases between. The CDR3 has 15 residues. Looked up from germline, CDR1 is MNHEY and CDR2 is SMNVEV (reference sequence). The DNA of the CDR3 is TGTGCCAGCAGTCCCCAGAGGGGGAGCACAGATACGCAGTATTTT. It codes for CASSPQRGSTDTQYF.

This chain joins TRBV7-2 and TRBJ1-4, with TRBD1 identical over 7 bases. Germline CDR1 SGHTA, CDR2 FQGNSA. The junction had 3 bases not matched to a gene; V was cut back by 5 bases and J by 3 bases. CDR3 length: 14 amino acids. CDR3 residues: CASSVGQANEKLFF. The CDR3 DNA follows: TGTGCCAGCAGCGTCGGACAGGCTAATGAAAAACTGTTTTTT.

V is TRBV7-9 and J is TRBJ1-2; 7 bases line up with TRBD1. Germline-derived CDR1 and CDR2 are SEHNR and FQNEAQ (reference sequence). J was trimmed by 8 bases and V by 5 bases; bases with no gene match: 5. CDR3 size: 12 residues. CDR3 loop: CASSQTGSGYTF. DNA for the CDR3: TGTGCCAGCAGCCAGACAGGGTCCGGCTACACCTTC. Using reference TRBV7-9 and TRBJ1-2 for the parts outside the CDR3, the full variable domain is DTGVSQNPRHKITKRGQNVTFRCDPISEHNRLYWYRQTLGQGPEFLTYFQNEAQLEKSRLLSDRFSAERPKGSFSTLEIQRTEQGDSAMYLCASSQTGSGYTFGSGTRLTVV.

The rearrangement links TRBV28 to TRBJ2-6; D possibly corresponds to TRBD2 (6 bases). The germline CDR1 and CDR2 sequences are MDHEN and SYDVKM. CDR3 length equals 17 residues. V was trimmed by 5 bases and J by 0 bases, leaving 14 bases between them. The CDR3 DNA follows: TGTGCCAGCAGTCCCGGGACTGCAACCTCTGGGGCCAACGTCCTGACTTTC. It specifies CASSPGTATSGANVLTF. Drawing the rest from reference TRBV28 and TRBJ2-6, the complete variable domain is DVKVTQSSRYLVKRTGEKVFLECVQDMDHENMFWYRQDPGLGLRLIYFSYDVKMKEKGDIPEGYSVSREKKERFSLILESASTNQTSMYLCASSPGTATSGANVLTFGAGSRLTVL.

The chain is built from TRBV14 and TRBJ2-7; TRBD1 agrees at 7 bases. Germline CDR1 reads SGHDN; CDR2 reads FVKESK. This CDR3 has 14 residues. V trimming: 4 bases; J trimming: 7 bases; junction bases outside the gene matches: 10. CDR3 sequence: CASSPGTASREQYF. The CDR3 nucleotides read TGTGCCAGCAGCCCCGGGACAGCCTCGAGGGAGCAGTACTTC. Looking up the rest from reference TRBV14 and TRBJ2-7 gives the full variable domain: EAGVTQFPSHSVIEKGQTVTLRCDPISGHDNLYWYRRVMGKEIKFLLHFVKESKQDESGMPNNRFLAERTGGTYSTLKVQPAELEDSGVYFCASSPGTASREQYFGPGTRLTVT.

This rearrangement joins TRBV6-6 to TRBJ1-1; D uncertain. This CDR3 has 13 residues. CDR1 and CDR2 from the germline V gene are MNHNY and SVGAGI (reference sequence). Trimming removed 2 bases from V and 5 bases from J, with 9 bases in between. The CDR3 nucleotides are TGTGCCAGCAGTTACGACGGGCAGACTGAAGCTTTCTTT. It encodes CASSYDGQTEAFF.

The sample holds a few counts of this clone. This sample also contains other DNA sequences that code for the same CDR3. The chain's CDR3 is CASSLDTYTDTQYF. The CDR3 DNA is TGTGCCAGCAGCTTAGACACGTACACAGATACGCAGTATTTT. The rearrangement links TRBV11-1 to TRBJ2-3; D remains unclear. This CDR3 spans 14 amino acids. The V end lost 1 base, the J end lost 2 bases, and 7 bases lay between the germline ends. Germline V gene data show CDR1 as SGHAT and CDR2 as FQDESV (reference sequence). Using reference TRBV11-1 and TRBJ2-3 for the parts outside the CDR3, the full variable domain is EAEVAQSPRYKITEKSQAVAFWCDPISGHATLYWYRQILGQGPELLVQFQDESVVDDSQLPKDRFSAERLKGVDSTLKIQPAELGDSAMYLCASSLDTYTDTQYFGPGTRLTVL.

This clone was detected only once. CDR3 residues: CASSPTAGGFNTGELFF. The CDR3 nucleotides are TGTGCCAGCTCACCAACAGCGGGGGGGTTCAACACCGGGGAGCTGTTTTTT. This chain links TRBV18 with TRBJ2-2, with 10 bases aligning to TRBD2. The V segment lost 2 bases and the J segment 2 bases; nucleotides outside the gene matches: 5. Germline CDR1 and CDR2: KGHSH and LQKENI. The CDR3 has 17 amino acids.

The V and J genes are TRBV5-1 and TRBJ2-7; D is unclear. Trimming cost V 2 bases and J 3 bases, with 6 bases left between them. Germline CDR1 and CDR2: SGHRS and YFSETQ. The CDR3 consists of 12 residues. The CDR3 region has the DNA TGCGCCAGCAGCTTTGGGGACTACGAGCAGTACTTC. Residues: CASSFGDYEQYF.

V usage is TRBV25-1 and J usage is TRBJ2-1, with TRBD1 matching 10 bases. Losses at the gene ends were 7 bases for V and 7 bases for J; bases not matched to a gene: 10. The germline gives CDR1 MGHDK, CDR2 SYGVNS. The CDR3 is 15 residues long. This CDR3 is CASTRRGQGLNEQFF. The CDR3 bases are TGTGCCAGCACTAGAAGGGGACAGGGGCTGAATGAGCAGTTCTTC.

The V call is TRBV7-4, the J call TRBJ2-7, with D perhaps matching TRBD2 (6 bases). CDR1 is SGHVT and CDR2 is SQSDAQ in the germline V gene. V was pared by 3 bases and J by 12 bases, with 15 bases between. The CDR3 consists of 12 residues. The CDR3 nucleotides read TGTGCCAGCAGCTTGGGGGGAGAAAACGGGTACTTC. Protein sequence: CASSLGGENGYF. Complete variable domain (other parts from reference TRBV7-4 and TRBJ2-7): GAGVSQSPRYKVAKRGRDVALRCDSISGHVTLYWYRQTLGQGSEVLTYSQSDAQRDKSGRPSGRFSAERPERSVSTLKIQRTEQGDSAVYLCASSLGGENGYFGPGTRLTVT.